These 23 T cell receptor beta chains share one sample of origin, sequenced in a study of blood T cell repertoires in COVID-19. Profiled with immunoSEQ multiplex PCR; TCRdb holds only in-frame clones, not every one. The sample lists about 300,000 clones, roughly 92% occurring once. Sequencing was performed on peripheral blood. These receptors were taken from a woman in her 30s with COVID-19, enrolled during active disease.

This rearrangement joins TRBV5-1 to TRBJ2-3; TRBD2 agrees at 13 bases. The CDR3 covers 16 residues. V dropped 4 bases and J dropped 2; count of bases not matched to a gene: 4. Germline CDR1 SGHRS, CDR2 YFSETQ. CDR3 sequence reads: CASSMGLAGTTDTQYF. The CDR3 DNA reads TGCGCCAGCAGCATGGGACTAGCGGGGACCACAGATACGCAGTATTTT. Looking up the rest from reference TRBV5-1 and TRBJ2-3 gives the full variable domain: KAGVTQTPRYLIKTRGQQVTLSCSPISGHRSVSWYQQTPGQGLQFLFEYFSETQRNKGNFPGRFSGRQFSNSRSEMNVSTLELGDSALYLCASSMGLAGTTDTQYFGPGTRLTVL.

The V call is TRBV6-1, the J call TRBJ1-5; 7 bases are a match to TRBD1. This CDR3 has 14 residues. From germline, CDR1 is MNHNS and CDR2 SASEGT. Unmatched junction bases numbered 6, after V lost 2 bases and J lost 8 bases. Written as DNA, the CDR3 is TGTGCCAGCAGTGAAAGTAGGGGGCTGGAGCCCCAGCATTTT. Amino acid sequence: CASSESRGLEPQHF.

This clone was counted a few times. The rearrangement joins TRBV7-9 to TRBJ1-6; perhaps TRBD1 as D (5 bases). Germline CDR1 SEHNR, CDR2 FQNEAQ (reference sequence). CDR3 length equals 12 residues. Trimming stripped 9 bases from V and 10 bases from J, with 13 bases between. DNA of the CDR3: TGTGCCAGTAGGACGGGGGAATCACCCCTCCACTTT. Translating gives CASRTGESPLHF.

The CDR3 DNA follows: TGTGCCAGCAGCTTAGGCCAGGGCGGGACCTACGAGCAGTACTTC. This gives the protein CASSLGQGGTYEQYF. The chain employs TRBV7-2 and TRBJ2-7; TRBD2 might be the D (6 bases). V was trimmed by 1 base and J by 2 bases, leaving 12 bases between them. CDR1 SGHTA and CDR2 FQGNSA come from the germline V gene. This CDR3 has 15 amino acids.

CDR3 residues: CASSWGEDTQYF. The CDR3 nucleotides read TGCGCCAGCAGCTGGGGGGAAGATACGCAGTATTTT. The V call is TRBV5-1, the J call TRBJ2-3; D may be TRBD2 (6 bases). Germline CDR1 SGHRS, CDR2 YFSETQ. V lost 3 bases and J 5 bases, leaving 7 bases between the germline ends. This CDR3 has 12 amino acids.

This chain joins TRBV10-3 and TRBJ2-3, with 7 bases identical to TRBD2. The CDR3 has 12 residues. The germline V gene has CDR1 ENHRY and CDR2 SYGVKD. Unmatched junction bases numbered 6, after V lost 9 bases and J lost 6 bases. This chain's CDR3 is CAIKREGDTQYF. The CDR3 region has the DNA TGTGCCATTAAGCGGGAAGGGGATACGCAGTATTTT.

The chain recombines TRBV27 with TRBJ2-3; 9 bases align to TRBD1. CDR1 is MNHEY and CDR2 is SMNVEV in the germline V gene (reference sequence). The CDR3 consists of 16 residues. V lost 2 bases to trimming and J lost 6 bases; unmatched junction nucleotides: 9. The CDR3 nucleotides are TGTGCCAGCAGTTTAATACAGGGGGCTGGGGAGGATACGCAGTATTTT. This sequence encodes CASSLIQGAGEDTQYF.

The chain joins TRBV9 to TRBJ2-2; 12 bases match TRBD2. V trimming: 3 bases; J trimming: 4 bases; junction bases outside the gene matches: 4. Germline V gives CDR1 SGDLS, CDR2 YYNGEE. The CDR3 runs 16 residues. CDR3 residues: CASSEGLAGPTGELFF. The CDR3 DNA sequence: TGTGCCAGCAGCGAAGGACTAGCGGGGCCCACCGGGGAGCTGTTTTTT.

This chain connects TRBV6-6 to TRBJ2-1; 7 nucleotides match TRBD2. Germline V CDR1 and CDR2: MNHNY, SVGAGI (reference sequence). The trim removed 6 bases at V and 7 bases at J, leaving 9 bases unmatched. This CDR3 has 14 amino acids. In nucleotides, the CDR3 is TGTGCCAGCAGGCGGAGCGGGGCGGAGAATGAGCAGTTCTTC. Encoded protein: CASRRSGAENEQFF.

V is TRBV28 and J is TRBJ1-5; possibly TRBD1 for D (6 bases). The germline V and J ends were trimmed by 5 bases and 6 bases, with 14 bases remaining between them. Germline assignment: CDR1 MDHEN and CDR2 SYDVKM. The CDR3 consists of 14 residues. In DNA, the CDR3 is TGTGCCAGCAGTGCCACAGGGAGGGGTCAGCCCCAGCATTTT. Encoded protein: CASSATGRGQPQHF. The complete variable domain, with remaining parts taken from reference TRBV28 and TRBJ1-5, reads DVKVTQSSRYLVKRTGEKVFLECVQDMDHENMFWYRQDPGLGLRLIYFSYDVKMKEKGDIPEGYSVSREKKERFSLILESASTNQTSMYLCASSATGRGQPQHFGDGTRLSIL.

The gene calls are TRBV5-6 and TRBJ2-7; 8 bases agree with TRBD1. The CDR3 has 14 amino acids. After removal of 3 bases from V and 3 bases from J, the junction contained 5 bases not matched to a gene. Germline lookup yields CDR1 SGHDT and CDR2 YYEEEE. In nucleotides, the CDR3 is TGTGCCAGCAGCTCCGGGACAGGAATCTACGAGCAGTACTTC. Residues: CASSSGTGIYEQYF.

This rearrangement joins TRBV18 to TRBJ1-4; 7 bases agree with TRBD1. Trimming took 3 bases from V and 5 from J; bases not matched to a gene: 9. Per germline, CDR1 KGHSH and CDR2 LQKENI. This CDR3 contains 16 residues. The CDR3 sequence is CASSPQGEGGNEKLFF. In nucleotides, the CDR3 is TGTGCCAGCTCACCGCAGGGGGAAGGAGGGAATGAAAAACTGTTTTTT.

As DNA, the CDR3 is TGCAGCGTTGAGACAGTGAACACTGAAGCTTTCTTT. This sequence encodes CSVETVNTEAFF. V gene TRBV29-1 combines with J gene TRBJ1-1; D possibly corresponds to TRBD1 (5 bases). Trimming pared 3 bases from V and 0 bases from J, leaving 5 bases between. This CDR3 comprises 12 residues. Germline V lookup: CDR1 SQVTM, CDR2 ANQGSEA.

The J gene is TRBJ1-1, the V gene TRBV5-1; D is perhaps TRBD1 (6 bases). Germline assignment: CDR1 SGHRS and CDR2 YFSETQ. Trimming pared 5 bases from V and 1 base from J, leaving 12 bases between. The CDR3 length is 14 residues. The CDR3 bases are TGCGCCAGCAGTCACGGGACACAGAACACTGAAGCTTTCTTT. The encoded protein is CASSHGTQNTEAFF.

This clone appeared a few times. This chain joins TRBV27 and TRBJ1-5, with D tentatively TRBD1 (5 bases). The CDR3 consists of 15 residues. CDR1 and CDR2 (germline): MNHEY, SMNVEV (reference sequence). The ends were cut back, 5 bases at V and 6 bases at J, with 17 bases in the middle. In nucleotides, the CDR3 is TGTGCCAGCAGTCAAGAGCCAGGGAGGGCTCAGCCCCAGCATTTT. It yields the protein CASSQEPGRAQPQHF.

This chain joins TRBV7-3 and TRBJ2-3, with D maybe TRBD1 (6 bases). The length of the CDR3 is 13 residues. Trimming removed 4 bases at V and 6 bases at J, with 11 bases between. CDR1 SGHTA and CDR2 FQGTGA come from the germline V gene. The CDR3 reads CASSSIRGDTQYF. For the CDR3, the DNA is TGTGCCAGCAGCTCAATCAGGGGTGATACGCAGTATTTT. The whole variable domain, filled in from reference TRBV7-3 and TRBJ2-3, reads GAGVSQTPSNKVTEKGKYVELRCDPISGHTALYWYRQSLGQGPEFLIYFQGTGAADDSGLPNDRFFAVRPEGSVSTLKIQRTERGDSAVYLCASSSIRGDTQYFGPGTRLTVL.

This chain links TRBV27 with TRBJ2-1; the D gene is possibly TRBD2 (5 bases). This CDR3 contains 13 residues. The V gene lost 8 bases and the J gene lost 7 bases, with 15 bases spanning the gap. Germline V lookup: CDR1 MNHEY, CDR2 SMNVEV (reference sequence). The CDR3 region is CASAAAINNEQFF. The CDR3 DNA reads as TGTGCCAGCGCAGCGGCTATCAATAATGAGCAGTTCTTC.

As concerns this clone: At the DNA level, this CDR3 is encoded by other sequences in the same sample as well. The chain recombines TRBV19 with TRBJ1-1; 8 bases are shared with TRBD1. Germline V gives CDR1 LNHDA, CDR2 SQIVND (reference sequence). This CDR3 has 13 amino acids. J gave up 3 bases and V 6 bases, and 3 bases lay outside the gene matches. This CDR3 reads CASSSTGDTEAFF. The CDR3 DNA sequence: TGTGCCAGTAGCTCGACAGGGGACACTGAAGCTTTCTTT.

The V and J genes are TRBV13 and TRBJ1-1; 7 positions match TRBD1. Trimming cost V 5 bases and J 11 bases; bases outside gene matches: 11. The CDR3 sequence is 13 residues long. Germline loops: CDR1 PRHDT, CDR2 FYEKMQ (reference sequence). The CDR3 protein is CASSLLGQKDAFF. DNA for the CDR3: TGTGCCAGCAGCCTTCTGGGACAGAAGGATGCTTTCTTT.

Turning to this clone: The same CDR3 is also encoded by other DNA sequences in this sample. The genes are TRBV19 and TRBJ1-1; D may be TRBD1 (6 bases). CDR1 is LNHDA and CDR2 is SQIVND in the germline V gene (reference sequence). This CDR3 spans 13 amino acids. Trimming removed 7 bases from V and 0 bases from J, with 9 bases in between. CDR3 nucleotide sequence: TGTGCCAGTAATGGACAGTTGAACACTGAAGCTTTCTTT. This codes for CASNGQLNTEAFF.

This CDR3 is CASSLGGHRGNQPQHF. For the CDR3, the DNA is TGCGCCAGCAGCCTCGGGGGGCACCGGGGCAATCAGCCCCAGCATTTT. This sequence joins TRBV5-1 and TRBJ1-5; weak D call: TRBD1 (6 bases). Germline V gene data show CDR1 as SGHRS and CDR2 as YFSETQ. This CDR3 has 16 residues. V was trimmed by 4 bases and J by 2 bases, leaving 16 bases between them.

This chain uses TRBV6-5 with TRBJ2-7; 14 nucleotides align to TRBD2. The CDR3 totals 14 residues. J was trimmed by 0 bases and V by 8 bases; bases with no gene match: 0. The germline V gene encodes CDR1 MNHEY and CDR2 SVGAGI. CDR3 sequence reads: CASGTSGSSYEQYF. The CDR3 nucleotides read TGTGCCAGCGGGACTAGCGGGAGCTCCTACGAGCAGTACTTC.

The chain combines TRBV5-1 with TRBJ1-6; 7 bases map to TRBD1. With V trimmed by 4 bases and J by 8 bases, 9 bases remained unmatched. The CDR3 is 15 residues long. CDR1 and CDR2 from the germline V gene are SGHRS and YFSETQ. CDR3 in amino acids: CASSGDRAGDSPLHF. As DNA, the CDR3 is TGCGCCAGCAGCGGCGACAGGGCTGGGGATTCACCCCTCCACTTT.